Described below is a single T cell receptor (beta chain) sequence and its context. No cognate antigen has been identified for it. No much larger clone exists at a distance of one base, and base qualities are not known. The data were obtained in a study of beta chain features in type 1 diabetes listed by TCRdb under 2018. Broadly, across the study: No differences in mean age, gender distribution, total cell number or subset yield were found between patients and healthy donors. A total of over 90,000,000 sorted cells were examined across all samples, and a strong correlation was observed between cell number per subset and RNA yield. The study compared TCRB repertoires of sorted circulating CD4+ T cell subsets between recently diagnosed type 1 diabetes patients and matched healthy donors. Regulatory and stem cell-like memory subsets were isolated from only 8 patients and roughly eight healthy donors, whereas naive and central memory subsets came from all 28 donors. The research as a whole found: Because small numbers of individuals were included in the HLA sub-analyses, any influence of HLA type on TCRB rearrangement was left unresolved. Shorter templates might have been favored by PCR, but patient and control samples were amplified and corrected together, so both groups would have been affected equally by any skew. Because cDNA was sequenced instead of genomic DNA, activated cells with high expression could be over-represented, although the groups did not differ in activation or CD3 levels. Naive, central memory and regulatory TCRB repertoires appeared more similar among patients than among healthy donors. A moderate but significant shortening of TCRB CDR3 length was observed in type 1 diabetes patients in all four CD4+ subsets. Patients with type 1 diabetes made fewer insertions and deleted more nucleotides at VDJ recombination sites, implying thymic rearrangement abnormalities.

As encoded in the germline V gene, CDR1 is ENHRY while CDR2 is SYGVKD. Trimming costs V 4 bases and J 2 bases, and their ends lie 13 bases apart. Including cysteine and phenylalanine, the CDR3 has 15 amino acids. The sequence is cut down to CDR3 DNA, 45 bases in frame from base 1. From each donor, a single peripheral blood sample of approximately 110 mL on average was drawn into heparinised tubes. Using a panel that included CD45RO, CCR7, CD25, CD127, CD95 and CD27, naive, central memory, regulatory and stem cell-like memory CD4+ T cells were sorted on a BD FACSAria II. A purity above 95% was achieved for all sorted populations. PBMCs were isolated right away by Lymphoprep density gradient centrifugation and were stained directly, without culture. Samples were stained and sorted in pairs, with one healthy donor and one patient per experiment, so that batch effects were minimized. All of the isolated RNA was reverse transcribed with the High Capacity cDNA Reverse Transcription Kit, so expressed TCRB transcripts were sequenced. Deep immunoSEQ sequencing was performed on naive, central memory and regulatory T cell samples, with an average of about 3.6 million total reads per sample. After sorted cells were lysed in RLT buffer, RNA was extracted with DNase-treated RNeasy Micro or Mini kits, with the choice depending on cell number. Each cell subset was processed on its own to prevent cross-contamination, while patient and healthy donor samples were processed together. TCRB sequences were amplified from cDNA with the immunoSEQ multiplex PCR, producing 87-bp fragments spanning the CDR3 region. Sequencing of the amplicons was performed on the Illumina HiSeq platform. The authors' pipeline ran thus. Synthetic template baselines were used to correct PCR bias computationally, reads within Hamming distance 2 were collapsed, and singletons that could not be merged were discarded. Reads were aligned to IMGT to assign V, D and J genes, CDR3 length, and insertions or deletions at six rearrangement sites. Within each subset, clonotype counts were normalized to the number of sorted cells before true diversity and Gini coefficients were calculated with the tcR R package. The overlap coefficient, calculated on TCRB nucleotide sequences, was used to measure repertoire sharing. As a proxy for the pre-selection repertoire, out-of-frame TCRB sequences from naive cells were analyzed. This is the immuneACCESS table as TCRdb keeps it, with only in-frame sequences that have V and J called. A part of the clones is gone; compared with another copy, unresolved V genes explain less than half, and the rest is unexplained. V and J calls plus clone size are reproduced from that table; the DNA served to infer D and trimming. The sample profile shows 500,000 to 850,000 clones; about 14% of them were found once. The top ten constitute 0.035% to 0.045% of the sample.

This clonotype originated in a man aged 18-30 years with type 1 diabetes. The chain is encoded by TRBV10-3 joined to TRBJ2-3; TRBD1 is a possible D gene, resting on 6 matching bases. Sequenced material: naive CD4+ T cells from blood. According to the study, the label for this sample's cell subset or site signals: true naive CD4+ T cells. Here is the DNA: TGTGCCATCAGTGGAGGGCAGGGGATCACAGATACGCAGTATTTT. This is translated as CAISGGQGITDTQYF.